This T cell receptor (beta chain) was retrieved from a study of human T cells and chemical hapten exposure. General study findings and limits: With DPC sensitization, TCRs exceeding 1 in 1000 frequency showed no change.

CDR3 size: 14 residues. CDR1 is DFQATT and CDR2 is SNEGSKA in the germline V gene (reference sequence). Trimming removed 3 bases from V and 6 bases from J; junction bases left unmatched: 4. Specified time point: patch test 1, 2 weeks after DPC sensitization. Regarding treatment: therapeutic diphenylcyclopropenone sensitization with weekly scalp DPC. Non-pregnant alopecia patients aged 18 to 70, suitable for DPC therapy. This clonotype was seen only a few times. The antigen is not known. Each CDR3 protein gets one entry after TCRdb re-called the RACE reads with MiXCR. The sample carries under 85,000 distinct CDR3 sequences, approximately 10% recorded once.

The clonotype was recovered from a woman between 45 and 65 years old with alopecia areata. Some clones in this sample may be carry-over from other donors' samples. The chain employs TRBV20-1 and TRBJ2-3; 12 bases line up with TRBD2. Sequencing was performed on whole blood, taken in connection with sensitization to the hapten diphenylcyclopropenone (DPC). The CDR3 here is CSASAGTSGDTQYF. The CDR3 DNA follows: TGCAGTGCTAGTGCCGGGACTAGCGGGGATACGCAGTATTTT.